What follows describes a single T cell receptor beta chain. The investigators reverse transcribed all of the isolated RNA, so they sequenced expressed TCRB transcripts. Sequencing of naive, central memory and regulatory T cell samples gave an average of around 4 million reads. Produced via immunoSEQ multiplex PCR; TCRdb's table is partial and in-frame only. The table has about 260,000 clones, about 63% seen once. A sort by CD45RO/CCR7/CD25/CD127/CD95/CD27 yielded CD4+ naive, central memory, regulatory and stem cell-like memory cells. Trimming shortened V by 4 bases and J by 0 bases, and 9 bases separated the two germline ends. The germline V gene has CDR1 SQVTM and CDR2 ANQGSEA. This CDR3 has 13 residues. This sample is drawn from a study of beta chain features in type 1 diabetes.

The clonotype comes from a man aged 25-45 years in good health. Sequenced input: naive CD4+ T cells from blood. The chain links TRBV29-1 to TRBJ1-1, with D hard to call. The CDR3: CSVANNLNTEAFF. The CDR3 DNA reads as TGCAGCGTTGCGAACAATTTGAACACTGAAGCTTTCTTT.